This TCR beta chain appears in the sequencing data of a study of cytomegalovirus exposure and HLA in healthy donors. The CDR3 is 16 residues long. CDR1 and CDR2 from the germline V gene are SEHNR and FQNEAQ (reference sequence). As to this clone: Its antigen is unidentified. The junction and the germline gene differ at one end; a read error may be behind it.

Primers: 60 Vbeta forward and 13 Jbeta reverse. Only in-frame clones appear in the TCRdb table, and some are missing; sequencing was by immunoSEQ multiplex PCR. The sample yields fewer than 130,000 clones, around 62% seen once. Study-level results: Accurate prediction of HLA-A and HLA-B alleles (for most subjects) was reportedly achieved from TCR beta sequences. Apart from CMV serostatus, no immune exposure information was available. Cytomegalovirus-associated TCR beta chains were listed, numbering around 150.

The chain employs TRBV7-9 and TRBJ1-4; D unresolved. The sequencing sample was made of PBMCs. This sequence was found in a man in his thirties or forties in good health and CMV-seropositive. The DNA of the CDR3 is TGTGCCAGCAGCTCCACCTCGGAACCAACTAATGAAAAATTGTTTTTT. Protein sequence: CASSSTSEPTNEKLFF.